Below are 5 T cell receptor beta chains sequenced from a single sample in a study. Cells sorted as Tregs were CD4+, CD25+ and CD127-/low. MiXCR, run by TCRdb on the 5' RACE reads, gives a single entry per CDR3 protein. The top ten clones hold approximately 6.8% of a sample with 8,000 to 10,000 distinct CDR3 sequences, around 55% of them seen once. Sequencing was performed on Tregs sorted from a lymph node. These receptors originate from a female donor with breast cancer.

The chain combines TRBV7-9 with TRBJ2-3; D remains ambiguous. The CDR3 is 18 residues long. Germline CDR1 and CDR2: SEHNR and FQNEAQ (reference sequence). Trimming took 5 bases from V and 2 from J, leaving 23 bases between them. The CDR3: CASSPFLRGSKITDTQYF. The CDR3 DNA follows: TGTGCCAGCAGCCCCTTTTTAAGAGGATCGAAGATCACAGATACGCAGTATTTT.

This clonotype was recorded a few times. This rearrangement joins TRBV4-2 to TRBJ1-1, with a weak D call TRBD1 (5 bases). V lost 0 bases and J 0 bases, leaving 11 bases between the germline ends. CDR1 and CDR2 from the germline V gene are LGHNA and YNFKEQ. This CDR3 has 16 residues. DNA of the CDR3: TGTGCCAGCAGCCAAGATCGGACACTCATGAACACTGAAGCTTTCTTT. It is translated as CASSQDRTLMNTEAFF.

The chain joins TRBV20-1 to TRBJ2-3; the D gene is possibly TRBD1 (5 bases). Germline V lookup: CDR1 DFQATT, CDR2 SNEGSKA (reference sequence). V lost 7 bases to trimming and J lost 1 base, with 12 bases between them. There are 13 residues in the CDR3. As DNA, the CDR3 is TGCAGTGGTCTCAGGGATCGCACAGATACGCAGTATTTT. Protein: CSGLRDRTDTQYF.

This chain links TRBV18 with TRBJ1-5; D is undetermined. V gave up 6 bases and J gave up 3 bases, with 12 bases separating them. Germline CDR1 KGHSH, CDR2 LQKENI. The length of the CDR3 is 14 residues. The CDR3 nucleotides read TGTGCCAGCTCTCATGGACGGGACAATCAGCCCCAGCATTTT. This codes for CASSHGRDNQPQHF.

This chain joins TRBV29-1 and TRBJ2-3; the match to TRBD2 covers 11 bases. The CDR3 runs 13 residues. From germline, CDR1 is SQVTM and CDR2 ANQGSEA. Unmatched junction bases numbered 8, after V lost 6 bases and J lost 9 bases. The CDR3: CSVLAGGPETQYF. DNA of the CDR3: TGCAGCGTCTTAGCGGGAGGGCCGGAGACGCAGTATTTT.